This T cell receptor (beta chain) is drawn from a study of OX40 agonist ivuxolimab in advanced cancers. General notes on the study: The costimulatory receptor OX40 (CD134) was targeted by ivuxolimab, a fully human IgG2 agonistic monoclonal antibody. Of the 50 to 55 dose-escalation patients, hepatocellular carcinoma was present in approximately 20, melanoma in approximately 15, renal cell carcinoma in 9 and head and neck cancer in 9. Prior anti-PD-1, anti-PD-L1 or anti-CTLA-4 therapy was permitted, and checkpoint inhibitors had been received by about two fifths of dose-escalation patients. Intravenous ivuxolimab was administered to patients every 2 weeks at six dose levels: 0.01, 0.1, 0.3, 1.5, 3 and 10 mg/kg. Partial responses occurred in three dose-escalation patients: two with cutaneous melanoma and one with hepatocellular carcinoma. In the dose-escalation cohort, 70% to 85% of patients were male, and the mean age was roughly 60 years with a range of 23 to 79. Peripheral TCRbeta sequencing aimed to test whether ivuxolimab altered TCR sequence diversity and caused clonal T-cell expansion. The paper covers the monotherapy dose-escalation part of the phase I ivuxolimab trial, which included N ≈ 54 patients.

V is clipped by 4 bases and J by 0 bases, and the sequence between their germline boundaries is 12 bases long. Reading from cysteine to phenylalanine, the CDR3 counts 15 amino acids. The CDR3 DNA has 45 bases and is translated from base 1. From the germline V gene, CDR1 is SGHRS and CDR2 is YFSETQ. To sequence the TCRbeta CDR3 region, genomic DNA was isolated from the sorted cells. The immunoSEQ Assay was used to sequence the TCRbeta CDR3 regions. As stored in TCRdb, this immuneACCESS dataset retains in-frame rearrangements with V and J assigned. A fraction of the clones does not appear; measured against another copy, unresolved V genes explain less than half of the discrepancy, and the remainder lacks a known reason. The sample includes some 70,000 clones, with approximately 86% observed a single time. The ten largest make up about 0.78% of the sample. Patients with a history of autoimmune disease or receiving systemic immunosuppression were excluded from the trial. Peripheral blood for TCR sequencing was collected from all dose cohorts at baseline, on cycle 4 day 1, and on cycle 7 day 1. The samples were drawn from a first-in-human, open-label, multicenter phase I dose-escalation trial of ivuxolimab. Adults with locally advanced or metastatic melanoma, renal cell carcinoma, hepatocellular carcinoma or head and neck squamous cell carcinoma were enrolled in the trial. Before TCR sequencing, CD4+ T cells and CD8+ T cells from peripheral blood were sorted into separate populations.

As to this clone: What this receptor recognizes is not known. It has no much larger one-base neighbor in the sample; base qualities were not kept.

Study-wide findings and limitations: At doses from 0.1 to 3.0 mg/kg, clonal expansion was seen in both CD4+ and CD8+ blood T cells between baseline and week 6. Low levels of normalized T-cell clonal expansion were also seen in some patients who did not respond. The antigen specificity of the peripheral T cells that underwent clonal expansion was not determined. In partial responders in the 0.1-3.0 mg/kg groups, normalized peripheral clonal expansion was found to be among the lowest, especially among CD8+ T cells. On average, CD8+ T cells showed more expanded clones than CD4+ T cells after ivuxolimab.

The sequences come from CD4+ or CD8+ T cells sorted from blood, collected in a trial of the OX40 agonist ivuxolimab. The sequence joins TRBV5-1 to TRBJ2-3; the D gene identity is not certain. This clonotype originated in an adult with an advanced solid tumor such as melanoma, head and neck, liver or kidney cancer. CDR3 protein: CASSGPIISTDTQYF. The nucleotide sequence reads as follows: TGCGCCAGCAGCGGACCTATAATTAGCACAGATACGCAGTATTTT.